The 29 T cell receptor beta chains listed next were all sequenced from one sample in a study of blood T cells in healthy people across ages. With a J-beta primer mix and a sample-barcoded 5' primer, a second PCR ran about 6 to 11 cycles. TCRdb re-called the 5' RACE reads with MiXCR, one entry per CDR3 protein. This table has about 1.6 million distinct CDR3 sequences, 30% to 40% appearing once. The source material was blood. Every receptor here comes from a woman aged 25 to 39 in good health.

The DNA of the CDR3 is TGCAGCTGCCGGGACGACCGAAACACCGGGGAGCTGTTTTTT. It specifies CSCRDDRNTGELFF. J is TRBJ2-2 and V is TRBV29-1; either TRBD1 or TRBD2 may fit D (5 bases each). V was clipped by 8 bases and J by 2 bases, with 15 bases between them. The CDR3 has 14 amino acids. The germline V gene has CDR1 SQVTM and CDR2 ANQGSEA.

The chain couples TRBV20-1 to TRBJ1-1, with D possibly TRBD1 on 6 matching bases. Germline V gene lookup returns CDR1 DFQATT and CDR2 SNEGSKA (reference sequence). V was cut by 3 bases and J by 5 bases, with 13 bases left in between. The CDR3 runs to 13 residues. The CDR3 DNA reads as TGCAGTGCTAGTAGGCAGGGGCGGACTGAAGCTTTCTTT. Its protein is CSASRQGRTEAFF.

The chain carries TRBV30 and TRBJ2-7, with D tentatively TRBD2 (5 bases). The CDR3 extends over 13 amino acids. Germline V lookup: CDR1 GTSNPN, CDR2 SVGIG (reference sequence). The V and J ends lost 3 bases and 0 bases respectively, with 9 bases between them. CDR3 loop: CAWSGGDSYEQYF. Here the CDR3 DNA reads TGTGCCTGGAGCGGAGGAGACTCCTACGAGCAGTACTTC.

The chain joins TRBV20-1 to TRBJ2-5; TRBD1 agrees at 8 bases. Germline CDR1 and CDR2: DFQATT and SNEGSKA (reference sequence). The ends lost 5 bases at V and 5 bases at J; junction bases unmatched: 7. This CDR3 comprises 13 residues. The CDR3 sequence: CSAAQGVGETQYF. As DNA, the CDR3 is TGCAGTGCTGCACAGGGGGTTGGCGAGACCCAGTACTTC.

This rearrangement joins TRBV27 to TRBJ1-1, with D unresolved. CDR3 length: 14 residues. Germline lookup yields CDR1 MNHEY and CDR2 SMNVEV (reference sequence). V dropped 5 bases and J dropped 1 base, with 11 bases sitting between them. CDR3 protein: CASSLYSQNTEAFF. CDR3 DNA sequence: TGTGCCAGCAGTCTTTACAGTCAGAACACTGAAGCTTTCTTT.

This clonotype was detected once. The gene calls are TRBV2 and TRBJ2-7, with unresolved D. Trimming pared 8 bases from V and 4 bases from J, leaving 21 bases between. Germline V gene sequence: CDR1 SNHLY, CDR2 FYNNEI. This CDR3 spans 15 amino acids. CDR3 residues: CASGESLGSYYEQYF. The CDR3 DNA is TGTGCCAGCGGGGAATCCCTGGGATCGTATTACGAGCAGTACTTC.

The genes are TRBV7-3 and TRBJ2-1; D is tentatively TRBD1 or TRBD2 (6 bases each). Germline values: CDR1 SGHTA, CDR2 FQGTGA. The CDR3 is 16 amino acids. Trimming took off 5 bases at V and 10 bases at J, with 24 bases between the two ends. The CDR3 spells CASSPGSSRGAYEQFF. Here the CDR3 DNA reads TGTGCCAGCAGCCCCGGATCCTCGAGGGGGGCTTACGAGCAGTTCTTC. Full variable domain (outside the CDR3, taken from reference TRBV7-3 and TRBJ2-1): GAGVSQTPSNKVTEKGKYVELRCDPISGHTALYWYRQSLGQGPEFLIYFQGTGAADDSGLPNDRFFAVRPEGSVSTLKIQRTERGDSAVYLCASSPGSSRGAYEQFFGPGTRLTVL.

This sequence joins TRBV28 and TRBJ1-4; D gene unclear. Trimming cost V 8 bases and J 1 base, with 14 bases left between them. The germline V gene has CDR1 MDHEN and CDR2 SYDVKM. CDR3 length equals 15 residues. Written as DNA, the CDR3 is TGTGCCAGCTCCTCCCGAACCGAAACTAATGAAAAACTGTTTTTT. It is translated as CASSSRTETNEKLFF. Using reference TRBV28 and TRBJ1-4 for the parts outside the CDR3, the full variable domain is DVKVTQSSRYLVKRTGEKVFLECVQDMDHENMFWYRQDPGLGLRLIYFSYDVKMKEKGDIPEGYSVSREKKERFSLILESASTNQTSMYLCASSSRTETNEKLFFGSGTQLSVL.

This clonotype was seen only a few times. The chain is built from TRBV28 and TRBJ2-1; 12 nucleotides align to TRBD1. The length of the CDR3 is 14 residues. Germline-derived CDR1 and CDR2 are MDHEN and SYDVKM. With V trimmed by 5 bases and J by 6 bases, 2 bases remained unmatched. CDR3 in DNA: TGTGCCAGCAGTGAGGGACAGGGGGCCAATGAGCAGTTCTTC. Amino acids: CASSEGQGANEQFF.

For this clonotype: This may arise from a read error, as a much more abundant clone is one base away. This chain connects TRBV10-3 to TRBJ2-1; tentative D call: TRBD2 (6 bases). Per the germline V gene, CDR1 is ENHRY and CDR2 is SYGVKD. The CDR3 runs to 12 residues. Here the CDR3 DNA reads TGTACCATCAGTGAGACTAGCAATGAGCAGTTCTTC. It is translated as CTISETSNEQFF.

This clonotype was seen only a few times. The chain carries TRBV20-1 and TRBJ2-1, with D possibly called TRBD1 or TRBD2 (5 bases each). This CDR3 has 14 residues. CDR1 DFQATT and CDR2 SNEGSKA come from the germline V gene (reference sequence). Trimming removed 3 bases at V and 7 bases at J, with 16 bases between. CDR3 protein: CSASPAWDPNEQFF. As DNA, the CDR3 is TGCAGTGCTAGCCCGGCCTGGGACCCAAATGAGCAGTTCTTC.

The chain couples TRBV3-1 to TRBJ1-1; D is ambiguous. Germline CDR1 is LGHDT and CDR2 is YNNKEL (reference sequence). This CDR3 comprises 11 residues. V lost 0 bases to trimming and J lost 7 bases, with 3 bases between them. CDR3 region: CASSQDFEAFF. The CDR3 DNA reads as TGTGCCAGCAGCCAAGATTTTGAAGCTTTCTTT.

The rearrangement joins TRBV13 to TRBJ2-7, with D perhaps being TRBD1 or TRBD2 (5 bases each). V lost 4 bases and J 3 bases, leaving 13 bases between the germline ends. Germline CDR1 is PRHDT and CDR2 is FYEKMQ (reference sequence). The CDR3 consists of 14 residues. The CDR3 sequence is CASSWPGRNYEQYF. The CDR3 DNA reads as TGTGCCAGCAGCTGGCCGGGACGGAACTACGAGCAGTACTTC.

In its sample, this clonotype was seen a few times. In DNA, the CDR3 is TGTGCCAGCAGTTACGGTGGGACTAGCGGGAGTTTTTACAATGAGCAGTTCTTC. Its protein is CASSYGGTSGSFYNEQFF. This chain joins TRBV6-5 and TRBJ2-1; the match to TRBD2 covers 14 bases. The ends lost 2 bases at V and 4 bases at J; junction bases unmatched: 7. Germline lookup yields CDR1 MNHEY and CDR2 SVGAGI. The CDR3 is 18 residues long.

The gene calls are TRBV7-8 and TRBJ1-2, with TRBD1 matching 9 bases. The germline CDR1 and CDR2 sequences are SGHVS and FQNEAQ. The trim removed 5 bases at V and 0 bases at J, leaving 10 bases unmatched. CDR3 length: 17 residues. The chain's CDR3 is CASSPGDRVYTNYGYTF. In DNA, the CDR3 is TGTGCCAGCAGCCCGGGGGACAGGGTATATACTAACTATGGCTACACCTTC. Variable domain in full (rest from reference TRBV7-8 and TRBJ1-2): GAGVSQSPRYKVAKRGQDVALRCDPISGHVSLFWYQQALGQGPEFLTYFQNEAQLDKSGLPSDRFFAERPEGSVSTLKIQRTQQEDSAVYLCASSPGDRVYTNYGYTFGSGTRLTVV.

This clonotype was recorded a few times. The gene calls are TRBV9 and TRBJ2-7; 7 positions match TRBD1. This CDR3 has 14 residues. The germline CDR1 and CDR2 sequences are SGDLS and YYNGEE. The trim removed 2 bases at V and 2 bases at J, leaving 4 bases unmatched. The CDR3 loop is CASSVGTEPYEQYF. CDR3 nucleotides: TGTGCCAGCAGCGTTGGGACAGAACCCTACGAGCAGTACTTC.

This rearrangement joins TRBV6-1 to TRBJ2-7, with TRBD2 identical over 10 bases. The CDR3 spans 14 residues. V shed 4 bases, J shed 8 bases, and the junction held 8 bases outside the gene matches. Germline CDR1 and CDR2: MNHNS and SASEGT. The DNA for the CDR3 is TGTGCCAGCAGTGCTTTAGCGGGAGGAGGTAAGCAGTACTTC. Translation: CASSALAGGGKQYF.

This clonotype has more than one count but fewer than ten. This CDR3 reads CASSLWGTGTDTQYF. CDR3 in DNA: TGTGCCAGCAGTTTGTGGGGGACGGGCACAGATACGCAGTATTTT. This chain uses TRBV27 with TRBJ2-3, with D perhaps being TRBD1 or TRBD2 (5 bases each). The CDR3 is 15 amino acids. The germline V and J ends were trimmed by 3 bases and 1 base, with 11 bases remaining between them. Germline lookup yields CDR1 MNHEY and CDR2 SMNVEV (reference sequence).

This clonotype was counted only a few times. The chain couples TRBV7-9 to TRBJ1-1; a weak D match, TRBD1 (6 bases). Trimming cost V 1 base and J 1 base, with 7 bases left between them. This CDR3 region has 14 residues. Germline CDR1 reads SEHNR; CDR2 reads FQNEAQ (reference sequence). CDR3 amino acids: CASSLVGQNTEAFF. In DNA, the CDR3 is TGTGCCAGCAGCTTAGTGGGACAGAACACTGAAGCTTTCTTT.

CDR3 in DNA: TGTGCCAGCAGGTACGGGTTTGTGAACACTGAAGCTTTCTTT. It codes for CASRYGFVNTEAFF. The genes are TRBV6-6 and TRBJ1-1; D remains ambiguous. Germline V gives CDR1 MNHNY, CDR2 SVGAGI (reference sequence). Trimming cost V 6 bases and J 0 bases, with 11 bases left between them. The CDR3 covers 14 residues.

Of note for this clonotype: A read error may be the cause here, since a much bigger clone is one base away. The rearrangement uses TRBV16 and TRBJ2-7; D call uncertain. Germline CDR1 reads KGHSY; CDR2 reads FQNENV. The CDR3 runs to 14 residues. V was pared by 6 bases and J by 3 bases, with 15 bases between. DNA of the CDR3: TGTGCCAGCAGTCTTAGGGAAATTTGCTACGAGCAGTACTTC. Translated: CASSLREICYEQYF.

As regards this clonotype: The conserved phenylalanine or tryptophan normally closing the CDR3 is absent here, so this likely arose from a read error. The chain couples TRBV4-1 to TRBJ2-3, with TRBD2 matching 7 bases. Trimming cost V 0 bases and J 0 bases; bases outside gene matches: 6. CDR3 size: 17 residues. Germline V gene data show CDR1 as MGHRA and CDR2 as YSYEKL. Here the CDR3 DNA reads TGCGCCAGCAGCCAAGATTGGAGCGGGATCAGCACAGATACGCAGTATGTT. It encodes CASSQDWSGISTDTQYV.

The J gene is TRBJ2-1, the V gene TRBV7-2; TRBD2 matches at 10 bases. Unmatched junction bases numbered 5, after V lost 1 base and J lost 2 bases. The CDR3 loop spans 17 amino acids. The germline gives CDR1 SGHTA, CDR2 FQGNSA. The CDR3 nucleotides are TGTGCCAGCAGCTTAGACCCCCTAGCGGGGGCCTACAATGAGCAGTTCTTC. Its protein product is CASSLDPLAGAYNEQFF.

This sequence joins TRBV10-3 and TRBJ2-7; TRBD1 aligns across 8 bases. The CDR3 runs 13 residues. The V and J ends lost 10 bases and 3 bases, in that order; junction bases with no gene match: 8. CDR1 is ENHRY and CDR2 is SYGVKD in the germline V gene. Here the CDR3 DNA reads TGTGCCACCGGGGTGGGACAGGTCTACGAGCAGTACTTC. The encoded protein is CATGVGQVYEQYF.

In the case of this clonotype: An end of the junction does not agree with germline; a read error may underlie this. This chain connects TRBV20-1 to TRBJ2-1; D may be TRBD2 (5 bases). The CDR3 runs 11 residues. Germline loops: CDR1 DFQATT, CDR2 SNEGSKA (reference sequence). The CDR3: CSARELREQCF. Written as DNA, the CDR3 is TGCAGTGCTAGGGAACTGAGGGAGCAGTGCTTC.

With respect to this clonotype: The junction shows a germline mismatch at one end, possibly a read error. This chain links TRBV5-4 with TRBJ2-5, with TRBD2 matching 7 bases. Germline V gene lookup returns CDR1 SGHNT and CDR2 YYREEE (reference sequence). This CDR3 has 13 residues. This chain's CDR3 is CTSSPRLAETQYF. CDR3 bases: TGTACCAGCAGCCCAAGACTAGCTGAGACCCAGTACTTC.

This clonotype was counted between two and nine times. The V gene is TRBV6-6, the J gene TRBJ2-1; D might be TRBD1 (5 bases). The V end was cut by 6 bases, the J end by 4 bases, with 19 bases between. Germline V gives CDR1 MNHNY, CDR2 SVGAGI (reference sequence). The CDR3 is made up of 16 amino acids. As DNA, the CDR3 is TGTGCCAGCAGCCCGAACAGGTGGGGTTATTACAATGAGCAGTTCTTC. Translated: CASSPNRWGYYNEQFF.

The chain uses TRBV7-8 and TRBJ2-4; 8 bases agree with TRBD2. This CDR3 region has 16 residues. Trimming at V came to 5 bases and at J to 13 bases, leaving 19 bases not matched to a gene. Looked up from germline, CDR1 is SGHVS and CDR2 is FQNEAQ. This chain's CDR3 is CASSTSGSSSYNEQYF. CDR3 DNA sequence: TGTGCCAGCAGCACGAGCGGGAGTAGTTCCTACAATGAGCAGTACTTC. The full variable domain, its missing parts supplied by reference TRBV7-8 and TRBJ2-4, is GAGVSQSPRYKVAKRGQDVALRCDPISGHVSLFWYQQALGQGPEFLTYFQNEAQLDKSGLPSDRFFAERPEGSVSTLKIQRTQQEDSAVYLCASSTSGSSSYNEQYFGAGTRLSVL.

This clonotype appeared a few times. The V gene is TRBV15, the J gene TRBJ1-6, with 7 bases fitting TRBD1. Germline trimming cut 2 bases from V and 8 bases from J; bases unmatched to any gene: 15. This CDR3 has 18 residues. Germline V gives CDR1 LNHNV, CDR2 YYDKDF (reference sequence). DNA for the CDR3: TGTGCCACCAGCAGATCCCCACCTGACAGGGAGATTTATTCACCCCTCCACTTT. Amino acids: CATSRSPPDREIYSPLHF.